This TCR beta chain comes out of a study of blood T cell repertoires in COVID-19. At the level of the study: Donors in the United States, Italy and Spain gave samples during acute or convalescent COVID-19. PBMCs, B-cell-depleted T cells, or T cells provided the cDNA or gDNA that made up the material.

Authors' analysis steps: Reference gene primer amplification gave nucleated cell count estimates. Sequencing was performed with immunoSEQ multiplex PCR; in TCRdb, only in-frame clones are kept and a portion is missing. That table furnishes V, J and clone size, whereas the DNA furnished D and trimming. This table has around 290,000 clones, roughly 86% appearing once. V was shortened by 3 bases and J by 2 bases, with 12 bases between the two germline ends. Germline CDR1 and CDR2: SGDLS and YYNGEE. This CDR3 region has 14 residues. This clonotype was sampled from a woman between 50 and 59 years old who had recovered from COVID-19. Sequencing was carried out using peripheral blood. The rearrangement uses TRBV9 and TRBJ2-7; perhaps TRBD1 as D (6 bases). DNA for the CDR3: TGTGCCAGCAGCGAACGGACAGATCCCTACGAGCAGTACTTC. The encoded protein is CASSERTDPYEQYF.